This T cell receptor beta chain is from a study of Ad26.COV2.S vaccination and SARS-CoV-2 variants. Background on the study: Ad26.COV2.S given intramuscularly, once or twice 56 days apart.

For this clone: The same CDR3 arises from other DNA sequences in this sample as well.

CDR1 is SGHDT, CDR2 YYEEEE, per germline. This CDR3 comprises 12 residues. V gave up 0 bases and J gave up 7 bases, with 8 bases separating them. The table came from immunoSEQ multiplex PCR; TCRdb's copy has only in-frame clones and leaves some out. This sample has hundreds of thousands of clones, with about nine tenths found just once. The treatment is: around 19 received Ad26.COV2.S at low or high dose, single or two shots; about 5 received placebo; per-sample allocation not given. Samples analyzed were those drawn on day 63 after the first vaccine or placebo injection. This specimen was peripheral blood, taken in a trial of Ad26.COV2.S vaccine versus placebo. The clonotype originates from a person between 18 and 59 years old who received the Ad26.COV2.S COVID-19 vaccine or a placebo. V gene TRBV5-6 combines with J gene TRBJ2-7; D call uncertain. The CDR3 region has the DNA TGTGCCAGCAGCTTGGGGGTGTATGAGCAGTACTTC. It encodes CASSLGVYEQYF.